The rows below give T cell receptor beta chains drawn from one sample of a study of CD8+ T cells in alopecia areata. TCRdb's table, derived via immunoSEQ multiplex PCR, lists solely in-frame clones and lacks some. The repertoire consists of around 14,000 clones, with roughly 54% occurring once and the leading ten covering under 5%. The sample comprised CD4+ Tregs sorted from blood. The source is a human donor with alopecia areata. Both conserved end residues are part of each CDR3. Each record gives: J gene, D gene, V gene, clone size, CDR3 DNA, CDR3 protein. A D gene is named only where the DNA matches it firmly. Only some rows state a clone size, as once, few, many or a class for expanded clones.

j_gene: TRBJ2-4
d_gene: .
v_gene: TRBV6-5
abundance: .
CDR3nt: TGTGCCAGCAGTTATGGGGCCAAAAACATTCAGTACTTC
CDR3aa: CASSYGAKNIQYF

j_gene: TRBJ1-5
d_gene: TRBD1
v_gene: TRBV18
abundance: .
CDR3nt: TGTGCCAGCTCAACCGGGACAGGCCAGGGGGGGCCCCAGCATTTT
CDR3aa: CASSTGTGQGGPQHF

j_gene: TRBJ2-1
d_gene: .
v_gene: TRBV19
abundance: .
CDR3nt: TGTGCCAGTATGTCCCTATACAATGAGCAGTTCTTC
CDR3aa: CASMSLYNEQFF

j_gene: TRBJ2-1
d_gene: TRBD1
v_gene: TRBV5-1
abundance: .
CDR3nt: TGCGCCAGCAGCCTCTGGACAGGGGAGGATGAGCAGTTCTTC
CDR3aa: CASSLWTGEDEQFF

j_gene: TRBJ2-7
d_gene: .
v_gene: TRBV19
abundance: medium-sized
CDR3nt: TGTGCCAGTAGTAACCTCCTCCGTGGCGAGCAGTACTTC
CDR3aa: CASSNLLRGEQYF

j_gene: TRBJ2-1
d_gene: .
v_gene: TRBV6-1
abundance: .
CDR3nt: TGTGCCAGCAGTCGGTGGAATGAGCAGTTCTTC
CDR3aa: CASSRWNEQFF

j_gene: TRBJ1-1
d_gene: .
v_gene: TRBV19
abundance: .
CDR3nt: TGTGCCAGTAGTATAGCTGAGGGATTCACTGAAGCTTTCTTT
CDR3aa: CASSIAEGFTEAFF

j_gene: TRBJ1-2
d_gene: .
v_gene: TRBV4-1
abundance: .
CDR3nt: TGCGCCAGCAGCTTATTCTCCCAGAACCGAAAGACCTATGGCTACACCTTC
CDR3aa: CASSLFSQNRKTYGYTF

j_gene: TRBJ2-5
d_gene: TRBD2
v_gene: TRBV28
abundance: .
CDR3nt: TGTGCCAGCAGTCCGGGAGGACTAGCGTTACAAGAGACCCAGTACTTC
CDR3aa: CASSPGGLALQETQYF

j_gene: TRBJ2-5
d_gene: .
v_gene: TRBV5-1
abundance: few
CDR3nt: TGCGCCAGCAGAACCGGGCGCCAAGAGACCCAGTACTTC
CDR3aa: CASRTGRQETQYF

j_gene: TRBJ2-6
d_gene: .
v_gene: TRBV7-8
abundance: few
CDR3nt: TGTGCCAGCAGAGCGCTCTCTGGGGCCAACGTCCTGACTTTC
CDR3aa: CASRALSGANVLTF

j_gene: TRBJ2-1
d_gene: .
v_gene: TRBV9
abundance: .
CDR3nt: TGTGCCAGCAGCGTAGGCCAAAGCAATGAGCAGTTCTTC
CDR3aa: CASSVGQSNEQFF

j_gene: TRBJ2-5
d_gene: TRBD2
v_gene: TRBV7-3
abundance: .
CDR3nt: TGTGCCAGCAGCTTACTAGCGGGAGGTTGGGAGACCCAGTACTTC
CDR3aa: CASSLLAGGWETQYF

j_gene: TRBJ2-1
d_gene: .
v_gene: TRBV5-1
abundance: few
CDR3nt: TGCGCCAGCAGCTTTGTCGGCTACAATGAGCAGTTCTTC
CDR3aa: CASSFVGYNEQFF

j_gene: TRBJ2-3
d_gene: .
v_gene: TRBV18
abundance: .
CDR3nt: TGTGCCAGCTCACTTCTAACAGATACGCAGTATTTT
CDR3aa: CASSLLTDTQYF

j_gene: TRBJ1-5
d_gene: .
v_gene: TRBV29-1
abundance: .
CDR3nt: TGCAGCGTCGCAACCGACCCCCTCTCCAGACAGCCCCAGCATTTT
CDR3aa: CSVATDPLSRQPQHF

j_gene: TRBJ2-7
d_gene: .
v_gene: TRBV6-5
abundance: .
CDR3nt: TGTGCCAGCGGCAAGGACTACGAGCAGTACTTC
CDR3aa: CASGKDYEQYF

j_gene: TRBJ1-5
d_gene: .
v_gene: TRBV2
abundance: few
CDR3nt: TGTGCCAGCAGTGAAGCAACGCCTAGGCCCCAGCATTTT
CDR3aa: CASSEATPRPQHF

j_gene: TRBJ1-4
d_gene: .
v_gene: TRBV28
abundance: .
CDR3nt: TGTGCCAGCAGTCCCGAATATTCAAAACTGTTTTTT
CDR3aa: CASSPEYSKLFF

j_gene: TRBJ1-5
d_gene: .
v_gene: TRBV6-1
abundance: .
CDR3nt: TGTGCCAGCAGGCCCCCGGTGGGAGTGCCCCAGCATTTT
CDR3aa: CASRPPVGVPQHF

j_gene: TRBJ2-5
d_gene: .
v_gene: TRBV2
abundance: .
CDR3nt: TGTGCCAGCAGTGAAGTAAGAGGGCTAGAGACCCAGTACTTC
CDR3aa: CASSEVRGLETQYF

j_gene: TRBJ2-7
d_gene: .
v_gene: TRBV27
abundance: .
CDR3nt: TGTGCCAGCAGTTTATCTCTTCGAGGGATCATATCCTCCGAGCAGTACTTC
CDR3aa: CASSLSLRGIISSEQYF

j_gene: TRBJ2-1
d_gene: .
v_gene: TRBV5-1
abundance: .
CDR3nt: TGCGCCAGCAGCTTGAGTCTAGTCGGCTCCAATGAGCAGTTCTTC
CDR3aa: CASSLSLVGSNEQFF

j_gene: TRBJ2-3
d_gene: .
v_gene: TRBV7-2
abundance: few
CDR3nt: TGTGCCAGCGAGACTGGTTCCACAGATACGCAGTATTTT
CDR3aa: CASETGSTDTQYF

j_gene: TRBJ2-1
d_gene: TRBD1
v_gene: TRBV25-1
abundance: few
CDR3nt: TGTGCCAGCAGTGACCTAGGGGGCGGACAGGGGGCCAATGAGCAGTTCTTC
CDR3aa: CASSDLGGGQGANEQFF

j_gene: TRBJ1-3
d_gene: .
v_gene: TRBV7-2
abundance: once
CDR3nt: TGTGCCAGCAGCTTATCCCTCCGGGGAGGAAACACCATATATTTT
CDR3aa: CASSLSLRGGNTIYF

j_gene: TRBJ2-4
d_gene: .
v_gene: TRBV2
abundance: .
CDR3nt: TGTGCCAGCAGTGACAGGGTCGACATTCAGTACTTC
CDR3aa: CASSDRVDIQYF

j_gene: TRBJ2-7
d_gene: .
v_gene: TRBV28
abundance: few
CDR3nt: TGTGCCAGCAGTCTCGTAGCGGAAACCTACGAGCAGTACTTC
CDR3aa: CASSLVAETYEQYF

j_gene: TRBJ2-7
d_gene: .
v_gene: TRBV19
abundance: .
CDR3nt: TGTGCCAGTAGTGAGGGGATTCGCGAGCAGTACTTC
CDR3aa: CASSEGIREQYF

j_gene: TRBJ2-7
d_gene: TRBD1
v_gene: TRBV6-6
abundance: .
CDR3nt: TGTGCCAGCAGTTACTCACAGGGGCTGTACGAGCAGTACTTC
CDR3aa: CASSYSQGLYEQYF

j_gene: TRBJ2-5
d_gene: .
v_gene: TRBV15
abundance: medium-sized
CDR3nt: TGTGCCACCAGCAGAGAATCAGAGACCCAGTACTTC
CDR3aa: CATSRESETQYF